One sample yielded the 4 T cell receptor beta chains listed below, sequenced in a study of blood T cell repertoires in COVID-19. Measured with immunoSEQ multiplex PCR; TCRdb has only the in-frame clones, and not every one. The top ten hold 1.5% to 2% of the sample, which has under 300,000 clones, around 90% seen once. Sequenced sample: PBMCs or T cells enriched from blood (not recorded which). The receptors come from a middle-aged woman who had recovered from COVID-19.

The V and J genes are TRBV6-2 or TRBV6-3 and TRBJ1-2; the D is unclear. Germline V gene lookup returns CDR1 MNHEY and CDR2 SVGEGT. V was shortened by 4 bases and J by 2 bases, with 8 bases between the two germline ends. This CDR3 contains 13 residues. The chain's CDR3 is CASSFLENYGYTF. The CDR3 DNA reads TGTGCCAGCAGTTTCCTCGAGAACTATGGCTACACCTTC.

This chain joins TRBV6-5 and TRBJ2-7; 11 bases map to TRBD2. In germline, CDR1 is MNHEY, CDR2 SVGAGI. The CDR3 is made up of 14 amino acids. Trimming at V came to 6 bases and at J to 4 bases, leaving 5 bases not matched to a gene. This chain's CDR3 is CASRPGLAAYEQYF. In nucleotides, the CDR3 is TGTGCCAGCAGACCGGGACTAGCGGCTTACGAGCAGTACTTC.

For the CDR3, the DNA is TGTGCCAGCAGCCGTGGGGAGAACACAGATACGCAGTATTTT. This gives the protein CASSRGENTDTQYF. The chain carries TRBV11-3 and TRBJ2-3, with D perhaps TRBD2 (5 bases). The CDR3 has 14 residues. The V gene's germline CDR1 is SGHNT and CDR2 YENEEA. The germline V and J ends were trimmed by 5 bases and 2 bases, with 11 bases remaining between them. Full variable domain (remainder filled in from reference TRBV11-3 and TRBJ2-3): EAGVVQSPRYKIIEKKQPVAFWCNPISGHNTLYWYLQNLGQGPELLIRYENEEAVDDSQLPKDRFSAERLKGVDSTLKIQPAELGDSAVYLCASSRGENTDTQYFGPGTRLTVL.

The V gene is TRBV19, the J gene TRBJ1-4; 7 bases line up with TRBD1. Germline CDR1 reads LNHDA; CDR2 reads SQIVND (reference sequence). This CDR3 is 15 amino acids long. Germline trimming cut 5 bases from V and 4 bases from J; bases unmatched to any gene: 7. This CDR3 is CASSPGQVLNEKLFF. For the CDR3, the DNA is TGTGCCAGTAGTCCCGGACAGGTACTTAATGAAAAACTGTTTTTT.